The 20 T cell receptor beta chains below all came from one sample that was sequenced in a study of Ad26.COV2.S vaccination and SARS-CoV-2 variants. Stated treatment: around 19 received Ad26.COV2.S at low or high dose, single or two shots; several received placebo; per-sample allocation not given. Each sample was drawn 63 days after the first injection (of vaccine or placebo). The data were produced by immunoSEQ multiplex PCR, yet TCRdb's version contains in-frame clones alone and is incomplete. Of 430,000 or so clones in the sample, roughly nine tenths were seen once. Material: peripheral blood, obtained in a trial of Ad26.COV2.S vaccine versus placebo. The receptors come from a person aged 18-65 years who received the Ad26.COV2.S COVID-19 vaccine or a placebo.

There are a few counts of this clone. This sequence joins TRBV5-6 and TRBJ1-6; D ambiguous. The CDR3 extends over 14 amino acids. V was clipped by 2 bases and J by 10 bases, with 13 bases between them. Looked up from germline, CDR1 is SGHDT and CDR2 is YYEEEE. The DNA of the CDR3 is TGTGCCAGCAGCTTCTATCTTAGGCGCTCACCCCTCCACTTT. Encoded protein: CASSFYLRRSPLHF.

The chain joins TRBV27 to TRBJ1-4, with 9 bases that match TRBD1. V was clipped by 5 bases and J by 8 bases; unmatched bases: 12. CDR1 and CDR2 (germline): MNHEY, SMNVEV (reference sequence). CDR3 length: 16 residues. CDR3 DNA: TGTGCCAGCAGTAAGGGGACAGGGACTCACAACGAAAAACTGTTTTTT. It encodes CASSKGTGTHNEKLFF.

The chain employs TRBV21-1 and TRBJ2-7; TRBD1, the table's D call, was not compared with the DNA. TRBV21-1 is flagged as a pseudogene. The CDR3 is made up of 17 amino acids. The CDR3 sequence is CASSKTGGRTHSREQYV. DNA for the CDR3: TGTGCCAGCAGCAAAACAGGGGGCCGGACTCATTCCCGCGAGCAGTACGTC.

The chain employs TRBV4-3 and TRBJ1-2, with 7 bases identical to TRBD1. In germline, CDR1 is LGHNA, CDR2 YSLEER. The CDR3 runs to 14 residues. J was trimmed by 8 bases and V by 0 bases; bases with no gene match: 6. CDR3 in amino acids: CASSQDYRGGGYTF. The CDR3 DNA is TGCGCCAGCAGCCAAGACTACAGGGGAGGAGGCTACACCTTC.

This clone has just one count. This rearrangement joins TRBV21-1 to TRBJ2-1. TRBV21-1 is flagged as a pseudogene. This CDR3 is 19 amino acids long. The CDR3 coding sequence is TGTGCCAGCAAAAACGGACCCGGACCCCAAGGGTTCTCCTACAATGAGCAGTTCTTC. It translates to CASKNGPGPQGFSYNEQFF.

This clone was counted only a few times. This rearrangement joins TRBV7-9 to TRBJ1-1, with D hard to call. The V gene's germline CDR1 is SEHNR and CDR2 FQNEAQ (reference sequence). The CDR3 consists of 14 residues. Between the trimmed V and J ends, which lost 5 bases and 1 base, there was a span of 11 bases. CDR3 loop: CASSLGVGNTEAFF. The CDR3 DNA is TGTGCCAGCAGCCTCGGGGTGGGGAACACTGAAGCTTTCTTT.

The chain joins TRBV28 to TRBJ2-5, with unresolved D. This CDR3 spans 13 amino acids. V lost 5 bases and J lost 3, with 10 bases in between. Germline lookup yields CDR1 MDHEN and CDR2 SYDVKM. CDR3 DNA sequence: TGTGCCAGCAGTGGCCAAGTAGAAGAGACCCAGTACTTC. Translated: CASSGQVEETQYF.

The chain links TRBV7-8 to TRBJ2-5; 9 nucleotides agree with TRBD1. Germline values: CDR1 SGHVS, CDR2 FQNEAQ. The length of the CDR3 is 14 residues. V trimming: 4 bases; J trimming: 5 bases; junction bases outside the gene matches: 5. The CDR3 DNA is TGTGCCAGCAGCTGGACAGGGGTCGGGGAGACCCAGTACTTC. This gives the protein CASSWTGVGETQYF.

This chain joins TRBV18 and TRBJ1-2, with 11 positions matching TRBD1. CDR3 length equals 15 residues. Germline values: CDR1 KGHSH, CDR2 LQKENI. V trimming: 0 bases; J trimming: 3 bases; junction bases outside the gene matches: 0. DNA of the CDR3: TGTGCCAGCTCACCACCGGGACAGGGGGACTATGGCTACACCTTC. Protein sequence: CASSPPGQGDYGYTF.

The chain couples TRBV6-5 to TRBJ2-5; 7 nucleotides line up with TRBD1. V was clipped by 8 bases and J by 1 base; unmatched bases: 4. From germline, CDR1 is MNHEY and CDR2 SVGAGI. This CDR3 is 13 amino acids long. For the CDR3, the DNA is TGTGCCAGCCGACAGGGTTCCCAAGAGACCCAGTACTTC. Translated: CASRQGSQETQYF.

V and J are TRBV29-1 and TRBJ1-2; 8 bases align to TRBD1. This CDR3 is built from 14 residues. Trimming took 4 bases from V and 7 from J; bases not matched to a gene: 11. In germline, CDR1 is SQVTM, CDR2 ANQGSEA. DNA of the CDR3: TGCAGCGTTGCGGGGAGGGCCAGGGGGCTTGGCTACACCTTC. Amino acid sequence: CSVAGRARGLGYTF.

CDR3 DNA: TGTGCCAGCAGCTTCGACAAAGACACAGATACGCAGTATTTT. It specifies CASSFDKDTDTQYF. The V call is TRBV7-3, the J call TRBJ2-3; D unclear. V gave up 3 bases and J gave up 2 bases, with 9 bases separating them. The CDR3 spans 14 residues. Germline V lookup: CDR1 SGHTA, CDR2 FQGTGA.

V usage is TRBV11-3 and J usage is TRBJ2-2, with D tentatively TRBD1 (5 bases). CDR3 size: 14 residues. V lost 5 bases, J lost 5 bases, and 12 bases lay in between. The germline gives CDR1 SGHNT, CDR2 YENEEA. In DNA form, the CDR3 reads TGTGCCAGCAGCCCGACAGCCCTTACCGGGGAGCTGTTTTTT. As protein: CASSPTALTGELFF. Full variable domain (missing parts from reference TRBV11-3 and TRBJ2-2): EAGVVQSPRYKIIEKKQPVAFWCNPISGHNTLYWYLQNLGQGPELLIRYENEEAVDDSQLPKDRFSAERLKGVDSTLKIQPAELGDSAVYLCASSPTALTGELFFGEGSRLTVL.

This sequence joins TRBV5-1 and TRBJ1-1; D not certain. CDR1 is SGHRS, CDR2 YFSETQ, per germline. Trimming removed 0 bases at V and 1 base at J, with 10 bases between. This CDR3 is built from 15 residues. As DNA, the CDR3 is TGCGCCAGCAGCTTGGAGCCGGTGGCGAACACTGAAGCTTTCTTT. It yields the protein CASSLEPVANTEAFF.

The chain recombines TRBV5-8 with TRBJ1-2, with unresolved D. The CDR3 is 12 residues long. The germline V gene encodes CDR1 SGHTS and CDR2 YDEGEE. V was pared by 0 bases and J by 6 bases, with 6 bases between. CDR3: CASSLALDGYTF. In nucleotides, the CDR3 is TGTGCCAGCAGCTTGGCACTGGATGGCTACACCTTC.

The chain uses TRBV18 and TRBJ2-3, with 12 bases matching TRBD2. V was pared by 3 bases and J by 3 bases, with 4 bases of the junction left unmatched. This CDR3 contains 16 residues. Germline-derived CDR1 and CDR2 are KGHSH and LQKENI. The CDR3 protein is CASSPTSGGWTDTQYF. CDR3 in DNA: TGTGCCAGCTCACCGACTAGCGGGGGTTGGACAGATACGCAGTATTTT.

The chain is built from TRBV7-3 and TRBJ2-3; maybe TRBD2 (5 bases). Deletions cut 4 bases from V and 2 bases from J, with 19 bases between. CDR3 length: 17 residues. Germline-derived CDR1 and CDR2 are SGHTA and FQGTGA. CDR3 DNA: TGTGCCAGCAGCTCGAGCGGCCCCAGGATACTCACAGATACGCAGTATTTT. Translated: CASSSSGPRILTDTQYF.

This chain links TRBV18 with TRBJ1-1, with TRBD1 identical over 8 bases. In germline, CDR1 is KGHSH, CDR2 LQKENI. The CDR3 length is 13 residues. The J segment lost 5 bases and the V segment lost 5 bases, leaving 4 bases of the junction unmatched. CDR3 residues: CASSGTGETEAFF. In DNA form, the CDR3 reads TGTGCCAGCTCAGGGACAGGTGAGACTGAAGCTTTCTTT. The variable domain in full, with the rest retrieved from reference TRBV18 and TRBJ1-1, is NAGVMQNPRHLVRRRGQEARLRCSPMKGHSHVYWYRQLPEEGLKFMVYLQKENIIDESGMPKERFSAEFPKEGPSILRIQQVVRGDSAAYFCASSGTGETEAFFGQGTRLTVV.

The chain employs TRBV11-2 and TRBJ2-5; TRBD1 is a possible D gene (6 bases). CDR1 is SGHAT, CDR2 FQNNGV, per germline. V was pared by 2 bases and J by 1 base, with 14 bases between. The CDR3 runs 16 residues. The CDR3 protein is CASSLITDRPQETQYF. The CDR3 DNA sequence: TGTGCCAGCAGCTTAATAACGGACAGACCCCAAGAGACCCAGTACTTC. Based on the CDR3 plus reference TRBV11-2 and TRBJ2-5, the full variable domain is EAGVAQSPRYKIIEKRQSVAFWCNPISGHATLYWYQQILGQGPKLLIQFQNNGVVDDSQLPKDRFSAERLKGVDSTLKIQPAKLEDSAVYLCASSLITDRPQETQYFGPGTRLLVL.

The rearrangement uses TRBV2 and TRBJ1-5, with D perhaps TRBD1 (6 bases). Germline CDR1 reads SNHLY; CDR2 reads FYNNEI. With 7 bases removed from V and 7 bases from J, the gap between germline ends came to 11 bases. This CDR3 has 12 residues. Here the CDR3 reads CASKGEGQPQHF. CDR3 DNA: TGTGCCAGCAAGGGGGAGGGGCAGCCCCAGCATTTT.